Below, one T cell receptor beta chain is given with its context. The germline CDR1 and CDR2 sequences are LNHDA and SQIVND (reference sequence). The CDR3 sequence is 14 residues long. V shed 10 bases and J shed 0 bases, with 15 bases lying between them. The data were taken from a study of long-term antiretroviral therapy in people with HIV. A v3.0 immunoSEQ assay was performed at survey level. Sequencing was performed with immunoSEQ multiplex PCR; in TCRdb, only in-frame clones are kept and a portion is missing. The table shows approximately 10,000 clones, with around 80% occurring only once. V gene TRBV19 combines with J gene TRBJ1-1; possible D gene TRBD1, 6 bases. The starting material was unsorted PBMCs, obtained 7.2 years after starting antiretroviral therapy. This TCR was sampled from a man aged 50 to 60 with HIV. CDR3 residues: CATARDILNTEAFF. CDR3 in DNA: TGTGCCACCGCCCGGGACATTTTGAACACTGAAGCTTTCTTT.